The entry below gives a single T cell receptor (beta chain) sequence along with its context. Sequenced by immunoSEQ multiplex PCR; TCRdb stores in-frame clones only, minus some. The sample records around 79,000 clones, under 95% being singletons. The data stem from a study of T cell changes during pregnancy in multiple sclerosis. The sequence was collected from a female donor with multiple sclerosis, enrolled in a pregnancy study. Sequencing was performed on CD4+ T cells from peripheral blood mononuclear cells, taken in the second trimester of pregnancy.

The CDR3 reads CASHRDNSYNEQFF. For the CDR3, the DNA is TGTGCCAGCCACCGGGACAACTCCTACAATGAGCAGTTCTTC. This chain uses TRBV27 with TRBJ2-1; maybe TRBD1 (6 bases). Germline CDR1 is MNHEY and CDR2 is SMNVEV (reference sequence). CDR3 size: 14 residues. Trimming removed 8 bases from V and 0 bases from J, with 11 bases in between.